These 31 T cell receptor beta chains were all obtained from the same sample, sequenced in a study of regulatory T cells in long-lasting Graves disease. The authors built TCR beta libraries using iRepertoire HTBI primers and Arm-PCR of CDR3 regions. In TCRdb, the multiplex PCR reads were re-called with MiXCR into one record per CDR3 protein. The sample has a few hundred thousand distinct CDR3 sequences, around 11% seen once; the top ten hold under 20%. Time point defined: newly diagnosed GD, antithyroid drugs for less than 3 months. Extracted PBMC RNA gave rise to the TCR library. The same specimen was also included in a second study, on T cells in Graves' hyperthyroidism and ophthalmopathy.

This sample comprised peripheral blood mononuclear cells (PBMCs), obtained at new diagnosis, from a patient treated with antithyroid drugs. The origin of the receptors is a woman in her late teens or twenties with Graves disease.

This clonotype was counted a few times. The V gene is TRBV19, the J gene TRBJ2-7; a possible D gene is TRBD2 (5 bases). The CDR3 covers 17 residues. Germline values: CDR1 LNHDA, CDR2 SQIVND (reference sequence). The V gene lost 1 base and the J gene lost 2 bases, with 18 bases spanning the gap. CDR3 bases: TGTGCCAGTAGTATAGGTATGGGAGCTTTCCATCCCTACGAGCAGTACTTC. Translation: CASSIGMGAFHPYEQYF.

This clonotype was seen many times. The chain recombines TRBV20-1 with TRBJ1-1; maybe TRBD1 (5 bases). The CDR3 runs 13 residues. V gave up 7 bases and J gave up 1 base, with 13 bases separating them. The germline V gene has CDR1 DFQATT and CDR2 SNEGSKA (reference sequence). As DNA, the CDR3 is TGCAGTGGGGACTCCATTGAGAACACTGAAGCTTTCTTT. Its protein is CSGDSIENTEAFF.

At least ten counts were recorded for this clonotype. J is TRBJ1-1 and V is TRBV2; 8 nucleotides match TRBD1. The V gene's germline CDR1 is SNHLY and CDR2 FYNNEI. The CDR3 sequence is 13 residues long. V lost 9 bases and J lost 1; bases outside the gene matches: 4. CDR3 sequence: CARRDRGNTEAFF. CDR3 DNA: TGTGCCAGACGAGACAGGGGGAACACTGAAGCTTTCTTT.

This clonotype showed up many times. The chain carries TRBV7-2 and TRBJ1-5, with 8 bases identical to TRBD1. Germline lookup yields CDR1 SGHTA and CDR2 FQGNSA. The CDR3 extends over 16 amino acids. Losses at the gene ends were 2 bases for V and 7 bases for J; bases not matched to a gene: 10. The CDR3 protein is CASSLRAGGARQPQHF. The CDR3 DNA reads as TGTGCCAGCAGCTTAAGGGCAGGGGGCGCACGACAGCCCCAGCATTTT.

The sample holds a few counts of this clonotype. This rearrangement joins TRBV6-2 or TRBV6-3 to TRBJ2-6; no reliable D call. Trimming pared 11 bases from V and 0 bases from J, leaving 5 bases between. CDR3 size: 12 residues. Germline lookup yields CDR1 MNHEY and CDR2 SVGEGT. The CDR3 bases are TGTGCCGCAGCCTCTGGGGCCAACGTCCTGACTTTC. Its translation is CAAASGANVLTF.

Concerning this clonotype: A read error is possible here, since a much larger clone lies one base away. V usage is TRBV2 and J usage is TRBJ2-2, with D perhaps being TRBD1 or TRBD2 (6 bases each). The germline CDR1 and CDR2 sequences are SNHLY and FYNNEI. The CDR3 spans 12 residues. The CDR3 sequence: CASRGGPGELLF. CDR3 in DNA: TGTGCCAGCAGAGGGGGGCCCGGGGAGCTGCTTTTT.

This clonotype has a count of ten or more. This chain joins TRBV20-1 and TRBJ1-4; D is uncertain. Germline CDR1 reads DFQATT; CDR2 reads SNEGSKA (reference sequence). CDR3 length: 14 residues. Trimming took 1 base from V and 2 from J, leaving 8 bases between them. The CDR3 bases are TGCAGTGCTAGAGTCGGGTATACTAATGAAAAACTGTTTTTT. Protein sequence: CSARVGYTNEKLFF.

About this clonotype itself: A single base separates this from a much larger clone, so it may be a read error. V and J are TRBV3-1 and TRBJ1-2; D possibly corresponds to TRBD1 (5 bases). This CDR3 is 13 amino acids long. V was pared by 4 bases and J by 7 bases, with 13 bases between. The germline CDR1 and CDR2 sequences are LGHDT and YNNKEL (reference sequence). For the CDR3, the DNA is TGTGCCAGCAGCCTAGGGGCAGTCTGTGGCTACACCTTC. Protein: CASSLGAVCGYTF.

This clonotype was recorded at least ten times. V gene TRBV30 combines with J gene TRBJ2-7; TRBD2 matches 12 bases. The V and J ends lost 1 base and 10 bases, in that order; junction bases with no gene match: 2. This CDR3 region has 12 residues. Germline CDR1 is GTSNPN and CDR2 is SVGIG (reference sequence). CDR3 residues: CAWSASGRVQYF. DNA for the CDR3: TGTGCCTGGAGTGCTAGCGGGAGGGTACAGTACTTC.

This clonotype was found many times. The rearrangement uses TRBV7-6 and TRBJ1-1; 10 bases agree with TRBD1. V trimming: 5 bases; J trimming: 5 bases; junction bases outside the gene matches: 5. Germline CDR1 and CDR2: SGHVS and FNYEAQ. The CDR3 is 14 amino acids. The DNA for the CDR3 is TGTGCCAGCAGCGCGACAGGGGGCTTGACTGAAGCTTTCTTT. As protein: CASSATGGLTEAFF.

Only a few counts were recorded for this clonotype. J is TRBJ2-3 and V is TRBV27; D is undetermined. Trimming stripped 2 bases from V and 6 bases from J, with 6 bases between. There are 12 residues in the CDR3. Per germline, CDR1 MNHEY and CDR2 SMNVEV (reference sequence). In DNA, the CDR3 is TGTGCCAGCAGTTTAAACCTGGATACGCAGTATTTT. Protein: CASSLNLDTQYF.

This clonotype was counted ten times or more. The chain links TRBV20-1 to TRBJ1-5; possible D gene TRBD1, 5 bases. The CDR3 extends over 16 amino acids. The V gene's germline CDR1 is DFQATT and CDR2 SNEGSKA (reference sequence). V was shortened by 1 base and J by 8 bases, with 21 bases between the two germline ends. The CDR3 is CSARGMGGQGKEPQHF. The CDR3 nucleotides read TGCAGTGCTAGAGGAATGGGCGGGCAGGGAAAAGAGCCCCAGCATTTT.

On this clonotype itself: This may be a read error: a much more frequent sequence differs by one nucleotide. V gene TRBV25-1 combines with J gene TRBJ1-5; D is unclear. Germline V lookup: CDR1 MGHDK, CDR2 SYGVNS. This CDR3 has 15 amino acids. CDR3 coding DNA: TGTGCCAGCAGTAGCCTGAGCGGTGACAATCGGCCCCAGCATTTT. Protein sequence: CASSSLSGDNRPQHF.

This clonotype was counted at least ten times. The chain couples TRBV20-1 to TRBJ2-3; D is perhaps TRBD2 (7 bases). The CDR3 consists of 15 residues. Trimming took 6 bases from V and 3 from J, leaving 19 bases between them. The germline V gene encodes CDR1 DFQATT and CDR2 SNEGSKA (reference sequence). The CDR3 coding sequence is TGCAGTGCCCACCCCGGGGGGCGTGGAACAGATACGCAGTATTTT. Encoded protein: CSAHPGGRGTDTQYF.

This clonotype has a count of ten or more. CDR3 sequence: CASSNTWTGLNEKLFF. Here the CDR3 DNA reads TGTGCCAGCAGCAACACGTGGACAGGCCTTAATGAAAAACTGTTTTTT. This chain joins TRBV5-8 and TRBJ1-4, with 7 nucleotides matching TRBD1. V lost 4 bases and J lost 4; bases outside the gene matches: 10. The germline CDR1 and CDR2 sequences are SGHTS and YDEGEE. The CDR3 covers 16 residues.

This clonotype was recorded at least ten times. This chain uses TRBV5-1 with TRBJ2-7, with D uncertain. The CDR3 sequence is 12 residues long. The germline V gene has CDR1 SGHRS and CDR2 YFSETQ. The ends were cut back, 5 bases at V and 2 bases at J, with 8 bases in the middle. Written as DNA, the CDR3 is TGCGCCAGCAGGGACGGAACCTACGAGCAGTACTTC. Amino acids: CASRDGTYEQYF.

The V gene is TRBV18, the J gene TRBJ2-3; 10 bases line up with TRBD2. CDR1 is KGHSH, CDR2 LQKENI, per germline. The CDR3 spans 15 residues. V trimming: 1 base; J trimming: 6 bases; junction bases outside the gene matches: 4. CDR3 coding DNA: TGTGCCAGCTCACCACGAGCGGGGGGGCAGGATACGCAGTATTTT. Translated, it gives CASSPRAGGQDTQYF.

The chain has TRBV2 and TRBJ2-1; 16 bases align to TRBD2. CDR1 is SNHLY, CDR2 FYNNEI, per germline. Germline trimming cut 6 bases from V and 5 bases from J; bases unmatched to any gene: 7. The CDR3 is 17 residues long. CDR3 nucleotide sequence: TGTGCCAGCAGCGCCGAGGGACTAGCGGGGGGGAACAATGAGCAGTTCTTC. This encodes CASSAEGLAGGNNEQFF.

Many counts were recorded for this clonotype. V gene TRBV12-3 or TRBV12-4 combines with J gene TRBJ2-2; 12 nucleotides agree with TRBD1. The CDR3 has 15 residues. Trimming took 4 bases from V and 6 from J; bases not matched to a gene: 3. The CDR3 coding sequence is TGTGCCAGCAGTTCCCGGGACAGGGGGCCCGGGGAGCTGTTTTTT. It is translated as CASSSRDRGPGELFF.

Concerning this clonotype: The junction departs from the called germline gene at one end, perhaps through a read error. This chain uses TRBV4-1 with TRBJ2-7; 7 bases fit TRBD2. Germline CDR1 MGHRA, CDR2 YSYEKL. The CDR3 is made up of 14 amino acids. CDR3 DNA sequence: TGCGCCAGCAGGTTGGGACGGGGGGACTACGAGCAATACTTC. It translates to CASRLGRGDYEQYF.

The chain carries TRBV19 and TRBJ1-5, with D unclear. The CDR3 is 13 amino acids. Germline V gene sequence: CDR1 LNHDA, CDR2 SQIVND (reference sequence). The V gene lost 4 bases and the J gene lost 4 bases, with 8 bases spanning the gap. The CDR3 nucleotides read TGTGCCAGTAGTAGGGTCCCGAATCAGCCCCAGCATTTT. Amino acids: CASSRVPNQPQHF.

The rearrangement joins TRBV6-2 or TRBV6-3 to TRBJ1-1; TRBD1 matches at 8 bases. Germline V CDR1 and CDR2: MNHEY, SVGEGT. The CDR3 spans 16 residues. V lost 4 bases, J lost 0 bases, and 7 bases stayed unmatched. The DNA of the CDR3 is TGTGCCAGCAGTTTCAGGGACAGGCTCATGAACACTGAAGCTTTCTTT. This encodes CASSFRDRLMNTEAFF.

The chain links TRBV27 to TRBJ1-2; TRBD1 might be the D (5 bases). Trimming left V 7 bases short and J 4 bases short, with 16 bases between. Germline lookup yields CDR1 MNHEY and CDR2 SMNVEV (reference sequence). This CDR3 contains 14 residues. Here the CDR3 reads CASKSGSNPYGYTF. As DNA, the CDR3 is TGTGCCAGCAAATCAGGGTCAAACCCCTATGGCTACACCTTC.

The rearrangement uses TRBV5-1 and TRBJ2-1; 10 bases line up with TRBD1. Judging by the DNA end, TRBJ2-5 fits better; the J call may be wrong. CDR1 and CDR2 from the germline V gene are SGHRS and YFSETQ. This CDR3 has 15 amino acids. As DNA, the CDR3 is TGCGCCAGCAGCCGTAGGGACAGGGGCCAAGAGACCCAGTACTTC. Translated, it gives CASSRRDRGQETQYF.

V gene TRBV13 combines with J gene TRBJ1-3, with D hard to call. The CDR3 runs to 13 residues. V was cut by 6 bases and J by 10 bases, with 16 bases left in between. Germline values: CDR1 PRHDT, CDR2 FYEKMQ (reference sequence). The CDR3 DNA is TGTGCCAGCAGTCCGGGAGAAGGGAATACCATATATTTT. Protein: CASSPGEGNTIYF.

This clonotype occurred many times. V and J are TRBV20-1 and TRBJ2-5, with TRBD2 identical over 10 bases. This CDR3 comprises 13 residues. CDR1 and CDR2 (germline): DFQATT, SNEGSKA (reference sequence). The ends lost 6 bases at V and 2 bases at J; junction bases unmatched: 3. CDR3 nucleotides: TGCAGTGCCATACTAGCGGGGCAAGAGACCCAGTACTTC. Its protein is CSAILAGQETQYF.

The table lists this clonotype with many counts. The chain combines TRBV2 with TRBJ1-2; no definite D call. CDR1 and CDR2 from the germline V gene are SNHLY and FYNNEI. This CDR3 contains 15 residues. V lost 1 base, J lost 4 bases, and 13 bases lay in between. CDR3 DNA sequence: TGTGCCAGCAGTGAAGAAGACCGGGAGGTCTATGGCTACACCTTC. Its translation is CASSEEDREVYGYTF.

This clonotype was seen at least ten times. This rearrangement joins TRBV10-3 to TRBJ1-2; possible D gene TRBD1, 5 bases. Germline CDR1 is ENHRY and CDR2 is SYGVKD. Trimming pared 0 bases from V and 4 bases from J, leaving 12 bases between. This CDR3 is built from 15 residues. The CDR3 region is CAISESTDRSYGYTF. CDR3 sequence (DNA): TGTGCCATCAGTGAGTCGACAGATCGGAGCTATGGCTACACCTTC.

This clonotype was counted at least ten times. The V call is TRBV6-1, the J call TRBJ1-2, with 8 bases aligning to TRBD1. Germline V gene sequence: CDR1 MNHNS, CDR2 SASEGT. The length of the CDR3 is 16 residues. Trimming at V came to 5 bases and at J to 5 bases, leaving 13 bases not matched to a gene. CDR3 sequence (DNA): TGTGCCAGCAGTCCCACACCGACGACAGGGGAGTATGGCTACACCTTC. Translating it yields CASSPTPTTGEYGYTF.

The chain links TRBV5-6 to TRBJ2-7; 8 bases fit TRBD1. This CDR3 has 16 amino acids. Unmatched junction bases numbered 14, after V lost 4 bases and J lost 5 bases. The germline CDR1 and CDR2 sequences are SGHDT and YYEEEE. Here the CDR3 reads CASSHASWTGFHEQYF. CDR3 bases: TGTGCCAGCAGCCACGCTTCCTGGACAGGGTTCCACGAGCAGTACTTC. Based on the CDR3 plus reference TRBV5-6 and TRBJ2-7, the full variable domain is DAGVTQSPTHLIKTRGQQVTLRCSPKSGHDTVSWYQQALGQGPQFIFQYYEEEERQRGNFPDRFSGHQFPNYSSELNVNALLLGDSALYLCASSHASWTGFHEQYFGPGTRLTVT.

This clonotype was counted a few times. This chain connects TRBV4-3 to TRBJ1-2, with D perhaps matching TRBD1 (5 bases). V dropped 0 bases and J dropped 3 bases, with 17 bases sitting between them. CDR3 size: 17 residues. In germline, CDR1 is LGHNA, CDR2 YSLEER. In DNA, the CDR3 is TGCGCCAGCAGCCAAGAAATCCGTGCGGGGGGTCACTATGGCTACACCTTC. Amino acids: CASSQEIRAGGHYGYTF.